Sequencing of this TCR beta chain was carried out in a study of regulatory T cells in long-lasting Graves disease. Study results and caveats: Persistent cases favored TRBV28, TRBJ1-2 and TRBJ2-5. TCR diversity was lower in persistent than newly diagnosed Graves' disease.

This clonotype appeared a few times. The antigen is unknown. Documented time point: newly diagnosed GD, antithyroid drugs for less than 3 months. Construction of the TCR library relied on RNA isolated from PBMCs. Building of the TCR beta libraries involved iRepertoire HTBI primers and Arm-PCR of CDR3 regions. How the authors handled the data: Across all samples, more than 60 TRBV segments and 15 or so TRBJ segments were identified. TCRdb re-derived calls from the multiplex PCR reads in MiXCR, one entry per CDR3 protein. Here the V and J calls rest on TCRdb's processing, not on the authors' analysis. The sample lists about 530,000 distinct CDR3 sequences, more than 15% seen once, with approximately 25% in the top ten. This CDR3 has 16 residues. J was trimmed by 2 bases and V by 5 bases; bases with no gene match: 10. Germline assignment: CDR1 MNHNS and CDR2 SASEGT. These data are also associated with another study on T cells in Graves' hyperthyroidism and ophthalmopathy.

This clonotype originated in a woman aged 35-65 years with Graves disease. The rearrangement links TRBV6-1 to TRBJ1-1; 8 bases fit TRBD1. The specimen comprised peripheral blood mononuclear cells (PBMCs), sampled at new diagnosis, from a patient treated with antithyroid drugs. This chain's CDR3 is CASSYSLTGANTEAFF. The CDR3 DNA reads TGTGCCAGCAGTTACTCATTGACAGGGGCTAACACTGAAGCTTTCTTT.